This T cell receptor (beta chain) was recorded in a study of T cells in tumors after PD-1 blockade (dated by TCRdb to between 2019 and 2020). Concerning the study at large: Patients with prior checkpoint blockade, systemic immunosuppressant use, or recent radiotherapy or other anti-cancer therapy within 4 weeks were excluded. To compare clonotypes in blood and tumor, bulk TCR sequencing was done on 10 peripheral blood samples taken from a handful of patients. The study performed paired single-cell RNA and TCR sequencing on site-matched tumors from BCC or SCC patients before and after anti-PD-1 therapy. An average of about 120,000 TCR templates (range roughly 24,000-290,000) and roughly 37,000 unique clonotypes was obtained for peripheral blood samples. RECIST version 1.1 was used to evaluate clinical response. While on anti-PD-1 treatment, some of the patients also continued taking daily vismodegib 150 mg. Patients received pembrolizumab 200 mg every 3 weeks or cemiplimab 350 mg every 2 weeks.

The meaning of the sample's time point label: before anti-PD-1 therapy. Genomic DNA extracted from tumor biopsies or peripheral blood was used for bulk TCRbeta sequencing, with input ranging from roughly 616 ng to 6,004 ng. Histologically proven advanced or metastatic basal or squamous cell carcinoma was present in all patients, all of whom were poor candidates for surgical resection. Of the 10 or so patients in the basal cell carcinoma cohort, several underwent bulk tumor TCR sequencing. CDR3 length: 16 amino acids, cysteine to phenylalanine. Left in the record is the CDR3 DNA by itself, 48 bases read in frame from the first base. The germline V gene supplies CDR1 SGHNT and CDR2 YENEEA. V and J lose 5 bases and 0 bases, and a span of 16 bases separates them. Deep TCRbeta sequencing was performed with the immunoSEQ platform. Regarding the original processing steps: For further analysis, only productive rearrangements were exported from the immunoSEQ Analyzer. T cell phenotypes were assigned to bulk TCRbeta clonotypes by matching the clonotypes to single-cell RNA+TCR-seq clones that had the same TCRbeta sequence. Tumor enrichment of a clone was calculated by dividing the clone's tumor frequency by the clone's PBMC frequency, both taken from bulk TCR sequencing. TCRs were grouped by GLIPH into specificity groups, defined as clusters of distinct TCRs likely recognizing common antigens via shared CDR3 motifs. TCRdb mirrors the immuneACCESS table, restricted to in-frame sequences. Some clones are absent from its copies; in checked studies, under half trace to an unresolved V gene, and the reason for the others is unknown. D and trimming were read from the DNA, whereas the V and J calls and clone size are those reported in that table. The sample records tens of thousands of clones, around 77% of which are singletons. Around 15% of the sample is in the top ten clones.

General study outcomes and caveats: Approximately 38% of the TCR clonotypes from tumors also showed up in blood, and some novel exhausted tumor clones were present in pre-treatment blood, which suggests peripheral recruitment. Where the novel T cell clones came from was not identified, and possible sources could include lymphoid organs or rare unexpanded clones inside the tumor or in the tumor periphery.

Points on this clone: What antigen it recognizes has not been identified. Base qualities are missing; no much larger clone stands one base away.

The rearrangement combines TRBV11-3 with TRBJ2-5, with no confidently assigned D gene. The source was PBMCs, collected before anti-PD-1 treatment. The clonotype comes from a human donor with basal cell carcinoma. In nucleotides, the sequence is TGTGCCAGCAGCCCACGACACAACCCCTACCAAGAGACCCAGTACTTC. Its protein product is CASSPRHNPYQETQYF.